This T cell receptor beta chain stems from a study of OX40 agonist ivuxolimab in advanced cancers. Overall study: The study enrolled dose-escalation patients with hepatocellular carcinoma, melanoma, renal cell or head and neck cancer. Averaging roughly 60 years in age, with a range of 23 to 79, the cohort was 80% to 90% male.

The method was immunoSEQ multiplex PCR; TCRdb's version includes in-frame clones alone and lacks a portion of them. The repertoire includes over 60,000 clones, 80% to 90% of them detected once, and around 1% sits in the top ten. Trimming took 6 bases from V and 0 from J; bases not matched to a gene: 5. This CDR3 contains 15 residues. Germline lookup yields CDR1 MNHEY and CDR2 SVGAGI. The clonotype originates from an adult with an advanced solid tumor such as melanoma, head and neck, liver or kidney cancer. The sample in question was CD4+ or CD8+ T cells sorted from blood, obtained in a trial of the OX40 agonist ivuxolimab. This chain uses TRBV6-5 with TRBJ1-5; 7 bases agree with TRBD1. This CDR3 reads CASRQGQPSNQPQHF. The CDR3, as DNA: TGTGCCAGCAGACAGGGACAGCCTAGCAATCAGCCCCAGCATTTT.